These T cell receptor beta chains were read from a single sample in a study of vaccination and CD4 T cells after COVID-19. Their recognized antigens are unknown. TCRdb analysed the PCR reads with MiXCR anew, one entry per CDR3 protein. The sample has 9,500 to 11,000 distinct CDR3 sequences; around 30% are singletons. The source material was CD4+ T cells from blood, cultured in vitro. Every receptor here comes from a human donor in good health. Each CDR3 is given with its conserved first and last residue. Fields, in order: clone size, D gene, J gene, V gene, CDR3 length, CDR3 DNA, CDR3 protein. A D gene is named only where the DNA matches it firmly. Not all rows give a size; the values are once, few, many and, for expanded clones, a class.

clone_size: NA
d_call: TRBD1
j_call: TRBJ2-7
v_call: TRBV7-8
cdr3_length: 16
cdr3_nt: TGTGCCAGCAGCTTACGCGCCGGGACAGGCTCCTACGAGCAGTACTTC
cdr3_aa: CASSLRAGTGSYEQYF

clone_size: few
d_call: NA
j_call: TRBJ2-3
v_call: TRBV4-3
cdr3_length: 15
cdr3_nt: TGCGCCAGCAGCCAAGATTATCTAGGGGGGGATACGCAGTATTTT
cdr3_aa: CASSQDYLGGDTQYF

clone_size: NA
d_call: NA
j_call: TRBJ2-3
v_call: TRBV10-3
cdr3_length: 13
cdr3_nt: TGTGCCATCAGCGAAAACACCGCAGATACGCAGTATTTT
cdr3_aa: CAISENTADTQYF

clone_size: NA
d_call: NA
j_call: TRBJ2-2
v_call: TRBV7-3
cdr3_length: 14
cdr3_nt: TGTGCCAGCAGCTCCCCTGCAATCCCCGGGGAGCTGTTTTTT
cdr3_aa: CASSSPAIPGELFF

clone_size: NA
d_call: TRBD2
j_call: TRBJ2-7
v_call: TRBV9
cdr3_length: 15
cdr3_nt: TGTGCCAGCAGCGTAGCTGCGGGAGTCGCCCACGAGCAGTACTTC
cdr3_aa: CASSVAAGVAHEQYF

clone_size: NA
d_call: NA
j_call: TRBJ2-7
v_call: TRBV19
cdr3_length: 17
cdr3_nt: TGTGCCAGTAGTTCCCACGGGTCAGGGGCGACCTCCTACGAGCAGTACTTC
cdr3_aa: CASSSHGSGATSYEQYF

clone_size: NA
d_call: TRBD2
j_call: TRBJ2-3
v_call: TRBV5-4
cdr3_length: 16
cdr3_nt: TGTGCCAGCAGCCCAGGGGATAGCGGGAGGGTGGGTACGCAGTATTTT
cdr3_aa: CASSPGDSGRVGTQYF

clone_size: once
d_call: TRBD1
j_call: TRBJ1-3
v_call: TRBV6-1
cdr3_length: 17
cdr3_nt: TGTGCCAGCAGTGAACTGACAGGGGGCCTCTCTGGAAACACCATATATTTT
cdr3_aa: CASSELTGGLSGNTIYF

clone_size: NA
d_call: NA
j_call: TRBJ2-1
v_call: TRBV4-3
cdr3_length: 15
cdr3_nt: TGCGCCAGCAGCCAAGGCCTTCTAGTTGCAAATGAGCAGTTCTTC
cdr3_aa: CASSQGLLVANEQFF

clone_size: few
d_call: TRBD1
j_call: TRBJ1-2
v_call: TRBV20-1
cdr3_length: 15
cdr3_nt: TGCAGTGCTAGAGATCCACAGGGGGCGGACTATGGCTACACCTTC
cdr3_aa: CSARDPQGADYGYTF

clone_size: NA
d_call: TRBD1
j_call: TRBJ2-1
v_call: TRBV27
cdr3_length: 13
cdr3_nt: TGTGCCGCTTGGACAGGGCTGAACAATGAGCAGTTCTTC
cdr3_aa: CAAWTGLNNEQFF

clone_size: NA
d_call: NA
j_call: TRBJ2-7
v_call: TRBV2
cdr3_length: 15
cdr3_nt: TGTGCCAGCAGTAACGGTGGGGTTGGGGGCTACGAGCAGTACTTC
cdr3_aa: CASSNGGVGGYEQYF

clone_size: NA
d_call: TRBD1
j_call: TRBJ2-5
v_call: TRBV7-3
cdr3_length: 15
cdr3_nt: TGTGCCAGCAGCCGTACAGGGGGCGGGGGAGAGACCCAGTACTTC
cdr3_aa: CASSRTGGGGETQYF

clone_size: NA
d_call: NA
j_call: TRBJ2-5
v_call: TRBV5-8
cdr3_length: 13
cdr3_nt: TGTGCCAGCAGAGAACAGGGTTGGGAGACCCAGTACTTC
cdr3_aa: CASREQGWETQYF

clone_size: NA
d_call: NA
j_call: TRBJ1-6
v_call: TRBV15
cdr3_length: 13
cdr3_nt: TGTGCCACCAGCAGAGATCTTAAATCACCCCTCCACTTT
cdr3_aa: CATSRDLKSPLHF

clone_size: NA
d_call: NA
j_call: TRBJ2-1
v_call: TRBV15
cdr3_length: 18
cdr3_nt: TGTGCCACCAGTCCCGGGACACCTAAGGGTTTATCCTACAATGAGCAGTTCTTC
cdr3_aa: CATSPGTPKGLSYNEQFF

clone_size: NA
d_call: NA
j_call: TRBJ2-7
v_call: TRBV20-1
cdr3_length: 15
cdr3_nt: TGCAGTCCACCCCTAGGACAGTTCCCGGAATACGAGCAGTACTTC
cdr3_aa: CSPPLGQFPEYEQYF

clone_size: NA
d_call: NA
j_call: TRBJ1-5
v_call: TRBV7-9
cdr3_length: 15
cdr3_nt: TGTGCCAGCAGCTCCTCCGGACAGTTCAATCAGCCCCAGCATTTT
cdr3_aa: CASSSSGQFNQPQHF

clone_size: few
d_call: NA
j_call: TRBJ1-3
v_call: TRBV6-1
cdr3_length: 14
cdr3_nt: TGTGCCAGCAGCGCGCGGGTGGCTGGAAACACCATATATTTT
cdr3_aa: CASSARVAGNTIYF

clone_size: few
d_call: TRBD1
j_call: TRBJ1-5
v_call: TRBV7-3
cdr3_length: 15
cdr3_nt: TGTGCCAGCAGCGCCCAGACAGGGGATAATCAGCCCCAGCATTTT
cdr3_aa: CASSAQTGDNQPQHF

clone_size: NA
d_call: TRBD1
j_call: TRBJ1-2
v_call: TRBV6-1
cdr3_length: 16
cdr3_nt: TGTGCCAGCAGTCCTCATAGGGACAGGGGGCTGAGTGGCTACACCTTC
cdr3_aa: CASSPHRDRGLSGYTF

clone_size: few
d_call: NA
j_call: TRBJ2-5
v_call: TRBV20-1
cdr3_length: 14
cdr3_nt: TGCAGTGCTAGAAACCCATGGGGGTTGGAGACCCAGTACTTC
cdr3_aa: CSARNPWGLETQYF

clone_size: NA
d_call: TRBD2
j_call: TRBJ2-7
v_call: TRBV29-1
cdr3_length: 13
cdr3_nt: TGCAGCGTTGTTATAGCGGGAATCCACGAGCAGTACTTC
cdr3_aa: CSVVIAGIHEQYF

clone_size: medium-sized
d_call: NA
j_call: TRBJ1-2
v_call: TRBV27
cdr3_length: 13
cdr3_nt: TGTGCCAGCAGGCGCGCCGAGGACTATGGCTACACCTTC
cdr3_aa: CASRRAEDYGYTF

clone_size: NA
d_call: NA
j_call: TRBJ1-5
v_call: TRBV20-1
cdr3_length: 12
cdr3_nt: TGCAGTGTAGCTAGGGCTGGGCAGCCCCAGCATTTT
cdr3_aa: CSVARAGQPQHF

clone_size: NA
d_call: TRBD1
j_call: TRBJ1-2
v_call: TRBV6-2/TRBV6-3
cdr3_length: 15
cdr3_nt: TGTGCCAGCAGTCTACGGGACAGCTGGTCCTATGGCTACACCTTC
cdr3_aa: CASSLRDSWSYGYTF